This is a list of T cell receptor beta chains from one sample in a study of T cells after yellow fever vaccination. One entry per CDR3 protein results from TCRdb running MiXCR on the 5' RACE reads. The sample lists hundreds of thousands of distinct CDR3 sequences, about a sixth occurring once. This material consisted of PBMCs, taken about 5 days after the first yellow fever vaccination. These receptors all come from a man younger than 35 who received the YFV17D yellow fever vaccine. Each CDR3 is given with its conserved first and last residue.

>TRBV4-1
CASNDPGRNTGELFF
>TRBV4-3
CASSQDLTAQPQHF
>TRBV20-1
CSAEGQGPYNEQFF
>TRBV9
CASSRGGPETNYGYTF
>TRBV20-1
CSARGARTRKYNSPLHF
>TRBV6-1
CASSRDRGGYGYTF
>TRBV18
CASSPRTNSNNYGYTF
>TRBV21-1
CASSTLIGTSKGPGEQYF
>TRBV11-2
CASSFTGAGETQYF
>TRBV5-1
CASMGADTQYF
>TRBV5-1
CASSLSLAGFNTGELFF
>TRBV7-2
CASSTGQGVIEKLFF
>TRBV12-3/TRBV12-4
CASSALARQDGYEQYF
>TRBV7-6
CASSFPYSGANVLTF
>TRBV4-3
CASSQAGLVNEQFF
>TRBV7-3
CASSLTGLDANEQFF
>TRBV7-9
CASSLGGNNSPLHF
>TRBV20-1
CSATSGGPTDTQYF
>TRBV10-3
CAISEGQGGEGDTIYF